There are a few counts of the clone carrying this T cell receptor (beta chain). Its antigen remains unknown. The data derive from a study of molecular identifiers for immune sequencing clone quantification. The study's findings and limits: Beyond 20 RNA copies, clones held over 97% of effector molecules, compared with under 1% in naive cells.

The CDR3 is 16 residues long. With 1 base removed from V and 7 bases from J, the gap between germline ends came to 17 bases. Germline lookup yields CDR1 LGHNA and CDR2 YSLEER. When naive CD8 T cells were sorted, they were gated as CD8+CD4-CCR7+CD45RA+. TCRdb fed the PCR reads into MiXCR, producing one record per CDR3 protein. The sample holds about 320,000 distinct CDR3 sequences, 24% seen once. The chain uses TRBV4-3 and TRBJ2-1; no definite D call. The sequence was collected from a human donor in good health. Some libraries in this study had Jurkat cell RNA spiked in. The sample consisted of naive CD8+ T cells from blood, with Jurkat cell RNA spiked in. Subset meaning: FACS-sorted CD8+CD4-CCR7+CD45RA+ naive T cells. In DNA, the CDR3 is TGCGCCAGCAGCCAAGGCGAAAGCAAAGGGCGGAATGAGCAGTTCTTC. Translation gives CASSQGESKGRNEQFF.